Included here is one T cell receptor (beta chain) sequence, with context. Its antigen is not known. These data belong to a study of blood T cells in healthy people across ages. Study-level information: For every two T cells, template switching captured about one barcoded beta molecule. Regarding the study as a whole: Investigators treated diversity estimates from one million T cells as underestimates.

The germline V gene has CDR1 SEHNR and CDR2 FQNEAQ (reference sequence). V was clipped by 5 bases and J by 9 bases, with 11 bases between them. This CDR3 comprises 12 residues. Together with a sample-barcoded 5' primer, a J-beta primer mix was included in a second PCR lasting about 7 to 11 cycles. Sequencing yielded, for each sample, at least 3 million paired-end reads carrying CDR3. TCRdb reanalysed the 5' RACE reads using MiXCR and keeps one entry per CDR3 protein. Counted here are around 1,100,000 distinct CDR3 sequences, around two fifths occurring once; the ten biggest clones make up over 10%. Healthy Russian Caucasian donors spanned ages roughly 6 to 90 years.

Sample: blood. This clonotype originated in a man younger than 35 in good health. The chain is built from TRBV7-9 and TRBJ1-3; D is undetermined. The CDR3 region is CASSPVAGTIYF. The CDR3 nucleotides read TGTGCCAGCAGCCCCGTCGCTGGCACCATATATTTT.